The 29 T cell receptor beta chains below come from one sample, sequenced in a study of identical twins. TCRdb reprocessed the 5' RACE reads with MiXCR, giving one entry per CDR3 protein. The data contain around 230,000 distinct CDR3 sequences, approximately 7.1% of them seen just once; the ten biggest clones take up roughly 14%. The same sample was also studied in work on T cells expressing NK-cell markers.

Sequencing input: CD8+ T cells sorted from blood. Source of these receptors: a woman between 18 and 30 years old in good health.

V is TRBV3-1 and J is TRBJ1-2, with D possibly TRBD1 on 5 matching bases. The CDR3 consists of 18 residues. V was pared by 1 base and J by 4 bases, with 22 bases between. The germline CDR1 and CDR2 sequences are LGHDT and YNNKEL (reference sequence). The DNA of the CDR3 is TGTGCCAGCAGCCAAGCGAGTTGGCGGGGGATACCTTCCTATGGCTACACCTTC. Residues: CASSQASWRGIPSYGYTF.

This clonotype was seen repeatedly, ten times or more. The V and J genes are TRBV12-3 or TRBV12-4 and TRBJ1-2; 8 bases agree with TRBD1. V was pared by 3 bases and J by 4 bases, with 4 bases of the junction left unmatched. CDR3 size: 14 residues. The CDR3, as DNA: TGTGCCAGCAGTTTCCAGGGGGCAAGCTATGGCTACACCTTC. It specifies CASSFQGASYGYTF.

The chain carries TRBV27 and TRBJ2-1; 7 nucleotides align to TRBD2. Germline lookup yields CDR1 MNHEY and CDR2 SMNVEV (reference sequence). The V segment lost 4 bases and the J segment 1 base; nucleotides outside the gene matches: 7. The CDR3 runs to 16 residues. This CDR3 is CASSSSRDYSYNEQFF. The CDR3 DNA sequence: TGTGCCAGCAGTTCGTCCCGGGACTATTCCTACAATGAGCAGTTCTTC.

There are a few counts of this clonotype. V and J are TRBV4-3 and TRBJ2-2, with D possibly TRBD2 on 6 matching bases. Trimming took off 5 bases at V and 2 bases at J, with 12 bases between the two ends. Germline V gives CDR1 LGHNA, CDR2 YSLEER. The CDR3 spans 15 residues. The CDR3 nucleotides read TGCGCCAGCAGCTGGGGGGAAACTAACACCGGGGAGCTGTTTTTT. Translated, it gives CASSWGETNTGELFF.

The table lists this clonotype with many counts. The chain links TRBV12-3 or TRBV12-4 to TRBJ2-2; no reliable D call. V lost 3 bases and J lost 9, with 8 bases in between. The CDR3 contains 12 residues. The CDR3 sequence is CASSFLGWELFF. Written as DNA, the CDR3 is TGTGCCAGCAGTTTTCTGGGCTGGGAGCTGTTTTTT.

This CDR3 reads CASSAPGSGYQETQYF. For the CDR3, the DNA is TGTGCCAGCAGTGCCCCCGGTTCGGGGTACCAAGAGACCCAGTACTTC. The V gene is TRBV25-1, the J gene TRBJ2-5; a weak D match, TRBD2 (5 bases). V lost 4 bases to trimming and J lost 0 bases, with 15 bases between them. This CDR3 is 16 amino acids long. CDR1 and CDR2 from the germline V gene are MGHDK and SYGVNS.

This clonotype came up many times. The gene calls are TRBV9 and TRBJ2-1; 7 bases line up with TRBD2. CDR3 size: 14 residues. The junction had 5 bases not matched to a gene; V was cut back by 0 bases and J by 8 bases. Germline CDR1 is SGDLS and CDR2 is YYNGEE. The CDR3 DNA reads TGTGCCAGCAGCGTAGCCGGGACTATGGATGAGCAGTTCTTC. This gives the protein CASSVAGTMDEQFF.

The chain couples TRBV5-5 to TRBJ1-5, with TRBD1 as a possible D gene (6 bases). V dropped 1 base and J dropped 5 bases, with 13 bases sitting between them. Per the germline V gene, CDR1 is SGHKS and CDR2 is YYEKEE (reference sequence). This CDR3 has 15 amino acids. The CDR3 coding sequence is TGTGCCAGCAGCTTGTGGACAGACAGAGATCAGCCCCAGCATTTT. It yields the protein CASSLWTDRDQPQHF.

This clonotype was counted ten times or more. This chain connects TRBV12-3 or TRBV12-4 to TRBJ1-5, with D unclear. The CDR3 contains 13 residues. Between the trimmed V and J ends, which lost 5 bases and 2 bases, there was a span of 7 bases. The DNA for the CDR3 is TGTGCCAGCAGTCCTAGCGGCAATCAGCCCCAGCATTTT. Translated: CASSPSGNQPQHF.

This clonotype occurred many times. V is TRBV5-5 and J is TRBJ2-7; either TRBD1 or TRBD2 may fit D (6 bases each). Looked up from germline, CDR1 is SGHKS and CDR2 is YYEKEE (reference sequence). The CDR3 is made up of 13 amino acids. The V end was cut by 0 bases, the J end by 5 bases, with 9 bases between. DNA of the CDR3: TGTGCCAGCAGCTTGGACAGGGAGGACGAGCAGTACTTC. Translated: CASSLDREDEQYF.

This clonotype was found a few times. The chain recombines TRBV12-3 or TRBV12-4 with TRBJ2-7; unclear D gene. The CDR3 extends over 13 amino acids. V lost 5 bases to trimming and J lost 3 bases, with 11 bases between them. The CDR3 nucleotides are TGTGCCAGCAGTGTCCTGAGTGGCTACGAGCAGTACTTC. Its protein is CASSVLSGYEQYF.

This clonotype came up a few times. The genes are TRBV15 and TRBJ1-5; 9 nucleotides match TRBD1. V was pared by 3 bases and J by 8 bases, with 5 bases of the junction left unmatched. Germline CDR1 and CDR2: LNHNV and YYDKDF (reference sequence). This CDR3 is built from 14 residues. The CDR3 loop reads CATSSRDRVKPQHF. The CDR3, as DNA: TGTGCCACCAGCAGCCGGGACAGGGTTAAGCCCCAGCATTTT.

In its sample, this clonotype was seen many times. V usage is TRBV12-3 or TRBV12-4 and J usage is TRBJ1-5; tentatively, D is TRBD1 (6 bases). Deletions cut 2 bases from V and 1 base from J, with 9 bases between. CDR3 size: 15 residues. This CDR3 reads CASSLPGQSNQPQHF. The CDR3 DNA sequence: TGTGCCAGCAGTTTACCGGGACAAAGCAATCAGCCCCAGCATTTT.

This clonotype was seen repeatedly, ten times or more. This chain uses TRBV20-1 with TRBJ2-7, with 13 bases aligning to TRBD2. The CDR3 loop spans 14 amino acids. The germline V gene encodes CDR1 DFQATT and CDR2 SNEGSKA (reference sequence). After removal of 6 bases from V and 7 bases from J, the junction contained 9 bases not matched to a gene. CDR3 sequence reads: CSAEGTSGAPEQYF. In DNA, the CDR3 is TGCAGTGCAGAGGGGACTAGCGGGGCACCTGAGCAGTACTTC.

This clonotype has more than one count but fewer than ten. The V gene is TRBV14, the J gene TRBJ2-1; 11 bases map to TRBD1. Germline CDR1 is SGHDN and CDR2 is FVKESK. V lost 3 bases and J lost 7; bases outside the gene matches: 5. This CDR3 comprises 15 residues. CDR3: CASSHGTGGRNEQFF. CDR3 nucleotides: TGTGCCAGCAGCCATGGGACAGGGGGACGGAATGAGCAGTTCTTC.

As concerns this clonotype: This may be a read error: a much more frequent sequence differs by one nucleotide. This sequence joins TRBV27 and TRBJ2-1; D might be TRBD2 (5 bases). The V end lost 3 bases, the J end lost 9 bases, and 6 bases lay between the germline ends. Per germline, CDR1 MNHEY and CDR2 SMNVEV (reference sequence). CDR3 size: 11 residues. The CDR3: CASSFAGEQFF. As DNA, the CDR3 is TGTGCCAGCAGTTTCGCGGGTGAGCAGTTCTTC.

This clonotype was seen only once. This chain uses TRBV11-3 with TRBJ2-1, with 8 bases matching TRBD2. V trimming: 7 bases; J trimming: 7 bases; junction bases outside the gene matches: 15. The germline gives CDR1 SGHNT, CDR2 YENEEA. This CDR3 has 16 residues. For the CDR3, the DNA is TGTGCCAGCACCATGCGGGGACTAGACCCATGGAATGAGCAGTTCTTC. Protein: CASTMRGLDPWNEQFF.

This clonotype appeared a few times. The rearrangement links TRBV6-6 to TRBJ1-1; 9 positions agree with TRBD1. The junction had 2 bases not matched to a gene; V was cut back by 8 bases and J by 4 bases. The germline V gene encodes CDR1 MNHNY and CDR2 SVGAGI (reference sequence). The CDR3 spans 12 residues. This chain's CDR3 is CASDRGTTEAFF. DNA of the CDR3: TGTGCCAGCGACAGGGGGACCACTGAAGCTTTCTTT.

The rearrangement uses TRBV21-1 and TRBJ1-1. TRBV21-1 constitutes a pseudogene. The length of the CDR3 is 14 residues. Here the CDR3 reads CASSKARGGTEAFF. For the CDR3, the DNA is TGTGCCAGCAGCAAAGCGAGGGGAGGCACTGAAGCTTTCTTT.

The chain recombines TRBV12-3 or TRBV12-4 with TRBJ2-1; 9 nucleotides agree with TRBD2. V shed 3 bases, J shed 9 bases, and the junction held 6 bases outside the gene matches. The CDR3 length is 14 residues. This chain's CDR3 is CASSFLRGGGEQFF. In DNA form, the CDR3 reads TGTGCCAGCAGTTTTTTGCGGGGGGGAGGTGAGCAGTTCTTC.

This clonotype has more than one count but fewer than ten. The J gene is TRBJ2-7, the V gene TRBV7-2; possible D gene TRBD1, 5 bases. The CDR3 consists of 15 residues. With 1 base removed from V and 6 bases from J, the gap between germline ends came to 16 bases. Germline CDR1 and CDR2: SGHTA and FQGNSA. CDR3 sequence reads: CASSLVVTDSTEQYF. Here the CDR3 DNA reads TGTGCCAGCAGCTTAGTGGTGACAGACAGCACCGAGCAGTACTTC.

This sequence joins TRBV9 and TRBJ2-6; 7 bases fit TRBD2. The length of the CDR3 is 17 residues. After removal of 0 bases from V and 0 bases from J, the junction contained 3 bases not matched to a gene. Germline-derived CDR1 and CDR2 are SGDLS and YYNGEE. The CDR3 nucleotides read TGTGCCAGCAGCGTAGGGGGGGGACCCTCTGGGGCCAACGTCCTGACTTTC. Translation: CASSVGGGPSGANVLTF. The full variable domain, rest sourced from reference TRBV9 and TRBJ2-6, is DSGVTQTPKHLITATGQRVTLRCSPRSGDLSVYWYQQSLDQGLQFLIQYYNGEERAKGNILERFSAQQFPDLHSELNLSSLELGDSALYFCASSVGGGPSGANVLTFGAGSRLTVL.

This clonotype was observed many times. The chain links TRBV12-5 to TRBJ2-3; 9 nucleotides match TRBD1. J gave up 0 bases and V 0 bases, and 1 base lay outside the gene matches. CDR1 is LGHNT and CDR2 is FRNRAP in the germline V gene. This CDR3 contains 16 residues. The DNA for the CDR3 is TGTGCTAGTGGTTTGGTACAGGGGGCTAGCACAGATACGCAGTATTTT. As protein: CASGLVQGASTDTQYF.

This clonotype has at least ten counts. The chain employs TRBV29-1 and TRBJ1-1; D not resolved. Germline V gene sequence: CDR1 SQVTM, CDR2 ANQGSEA. This CDR3 region has 11 residues. Trimming cost V 1 base and J 9 bases, with 9 bases left between them. CDR3 coding DNA: TGCAGCGTTGAAGCGACGGGGAAAGCTTTCTTT. Its protein is CSVEATGKAFF.

This clonotype has ten or more counts. In DNA, the CDR3 is TGTGCCAGCAGCTTAACTAGCGGGTCTGGCAATGAGCAGTTCTTC. It codes for CASSLTSGSGNEQFF. V usage is TRBV7-9 and J usage is TRBJ2-1, with 9 nucleotides matching TRBD2. V gave up 2 bases and J gave up 6 bases; unmatched junction bases: 5. Germline V gene lookup returns CDR1 SEHNR and CDR2 FQNEAQ (reference sequence). CDR3 length: 15 residues.

The rearrangement uses TRBV6-4 and TRBJ2-1; D could derive from TRBD1 or TRBD2 (6 bases each). Germline CDR1 and CDR2: MRHNA and SNTAGT. There are 15 residues in the CDR3. The V end lost 3 bases, the J end lost 0 bases, and 9 bases lay between the germline ends. CDR3 amino acids: CASSEGGSSYNEQFF. The CDR3 DNA is TGTGCCAGCAGTGAAGGGGGGAGCTCCTACAATGAGCAGTTCTTC.

The table lists this clonotype with many counts. The chain links TRBV29-1 to TRBJ2-5; the D gene is possibly TRBD1 (6 bases). CDR1 is SQVTM, CDR2 ANQGSEA, per germline. The CDR3 is 13 residues long. V lost 2 bases and J 4 bases, leaving 11 bases between the germline ends. The CDR3 sequence is CSVERPGVETQYF. CDR3 nucleotides: TGCAGCGTTGAAAGGCCAGGGGTAGAGACCCAGTACTTC.

The V and J genes are TRBV11-3 and TRBJ2-7; 12 bases match TRBD1. The germline gives CDR1 SGHNT, CDR2 YENEEA. V was pared by 4 bases and J by 4 bases, with 8 bases of the junction left unmatched. This CDR3 spans 16 amino acids. Written as DNA, the CDR3 is TGTGCCAGCAGCTCCGGGACAGGGGGCATAGTGTACGAGCAGTACTTC. Amino acids: CASSSGTGGIVYEQYF. Drawing the rest from reference TRBV11-3 and TRBJ2-7, the complete variable domain is EAGVVQSPRYKIIEKKQPVAFWCNPISGHNTLYWYLQNLGQGPELLIRYENEEAVDDSQLPKDRFSAERLKGVDSTLKIQPAELGDSAVYLCASSSGTGGIVYEQYFGPGTRLTVT.

This clonotype was detected ten times or more. This chain links TRBV13 with TRBJ2-7; D unclear. The V end lost 3 bases, the J end lost 2 bases, and 11 bases lay between the germline ends. The V gene's germline CDR1 is PRHDT and CDR2 FYEKMQ (reference sequence). The CDR3 runs 14 residues. The CDR3 nucleotides are TGTGCCAGCAGCTTTGGCAGATCAGCCTACGAGCAGTACTTC. As protein: CASSFGRSAYEQYF.